These T cell receptor beta chains were read from a single sample in a study of blood T cell repertoires in COVID-19. TCRdb keeps only in-frame clones here, not all; method: immunoSEQ multiplex PCR. This sample has around 240,000 clones; approximately 90% occur once, and the top ten carry roughly 0.95%. The specimen sequenced was PBMCs or T cells enriched from blood (not recorded which). Receptors were obtained from a man aged 45 to 65 who had been exposed to COVID-19. Each CDR3 is given with its conserved first and last residue. D genes are given only for firm matches. Clone size is shown for a subset of rows, as once, few, many or a class of expanded clone.

D gene	clone size	CDR3 length	V gene	J gene	CDR3 protein	CDR3 DNA
.	.	15	TRBV18	TRBJ2-1	CASSPGGNSYNEQFF	TGTGCCAGCTCACCTGGCGGGAACTCCTACAATGAGCAGTTCTTC
TRBD1	few	17	TRBV30	TRBJ2-6	CAWRRDRVRSGANVLTF	TGTGCCTGGAGGCGGGACAGGGTCCGCTCTGGGGCCAACGTCCTGACTTTC
.	.	14	TRBV5-1	TRBJ1-5	CASSPGPFPQPQHF	TGCGCCAGCAGCCCGGGTCCTTTCCCTCAGCCCCAGCATTTT
.	.	13	TRBV28	TRBJ2-4	CASSLSQDIIQYF	TGTGCCAGCAGTTTATCCCAGGACATCATTCAGTACTTC
TRBD1	.	16	TRBV7-9	TRBJ1-4	CASSLGPGQDSEKLFF	TGTGCCAGCAGCTTAGGGCCGGGACAGGATAGTGAAAAACTGTTTTTT
.	once	15	TRBV11-2	TRBJ2-5	CASSPIRAGKWGQYF	TGTGCCAGCAGCCCCATAAGGGCGGGCAAATGGGGCCAGTACTTC
.	few	15	TRBV18	TRBJ2-7	CASSLTSQGLNEQYF	TGTGCCAGCTCACTAACCTCTCAGGGGCTCAACGAGCAGTACTTC
TRBD2	.	14	TRBV7-2	TRBJ2-3	CASTTSVSTDTQYF	TGTGCCAGCACCACTAGCGTTAGCACAGATACGCAGTATTTT
.	.	13	TRBV24-1	TRBJ1-3	CATLHGSGNTIYF	TGTGCCACCCTCCACGGGTCTGGAAACACCATATATTTT
TRBD1	.	13	TRBV3-1/TRBV3-2	TRBJ1-2	CASSRGTGDDYTF	TGTGCCAGCAGCCGCGGGACAGGGGATGACTACACCTTC
.	.	16	TRBV29-1	TRBJ1-1	CSVEDVGRGSGTEAFF	TGCAGCGTTGAAGATGTAGGCAGGGGATCGGGGACTGAAGCTTTCTTT
TRBD2	.	15	TRBV6-4	TRBJ2-3	CASSVSGGATDTQYF	TGTGCCAGCAGTGTTAGCGGGGGGGCCACAGATACGCAGTATTTT
TRBD2	.	18	TRBV10-1	TRBJ2-2	CASRGYLSGGPPPGELFF	TGCGCCAGCAGGGGATACCTTAGCGGGGGTCCCCCCCCCGGGGAGCTGTTTTTT
TRBD2	.	16	TRBV6-4	TRBJ2-3	CASSEVAGGLTDTQYF	TGTGCCAGCAGTGAGGTAGCGGGGGGCCTCACAGATACGCAGTATTTT
TRBD1	.	17	TRBV19	TRBJ1-5	CASSTRDRLYSNQPQHF	TGTGCCAGTAGTACGAGGGACAGGCTTTATAGCAATCAGCCCCAGCATTTT
TRBD2	.	16	TRBV18	TRBJ2-3	CASSPAGGWGTDTQYF	TGTGCCAGCTCACCGGCGGGAGGTTGGGGCACAGATACGCAGTATTTT
TRBD1	.	17	TRBV7-8	TRBJ1-3	CASSTFLYGQGLNTIYF	TGTGCCAGCAGCACCTTCCTCTACGGACAGGGCCTCAACACCATATATTTT
TRBD2	.	13	TRBV5-1	TRBJ2-2	CASSRGDTGELFF	TGCGCCAGCAGTCGGGGGGACACCGGGGAGCTGTTTTTT
TRBD1	.	14	TRBV4-1	TRBJ1-2	CASSQGTGGDGYTF	TGCGCCAGCAGCCAAGGGACAGGGGGCGATGGCTACACCTTC
.	.	13	TRBV5-4	TRBJ1-2	CASRFGQKYGYTF	TGTGCCAGCAGATTCGGACAGAAATATGGCTACACCTTC
TRBD2	.	14	TRBV6-6	TRBJ2-3	CASSLAGGGDTQYF	TGTGCCAGCAGCTTAGCGGGGGGTGGGGATACGCAGTATTTT
.	.	14	TRBV9	TRBJ1-1	CASSVGRANTEAFF	TGTGCCAGCAGCGTAGGCAGGGCAAACACTGAAGCTTTCTTT
TRBD1	once	14	TRBV29-1	TRBJ2-7	CSVEMGTGLHEQYF	TGCAGCGTTGAAATGGGGACAGGTCTCCACGAGCAGTACTTC
TRBD2	.	17	TRBV27	TRBJ2-1	CASSLDTSGISYNEQFF	TGTGCCAGCAGTTTGGATACTAGCGGGATCTCCTACAATGAGCAGTTCTTC
TRBD1	.	13	TRBV28	TRBJ1-5	CASSFTGAQPQHF	TGTGCCAGCAGTTTTACAGGGGCACAGCCCCAGCATTTT
.	.	14	TRBV29-1	TRBJ2-3	CSVDAGGGTDTQYF	TGCAGCGTTGATGCTGGGGGCGGAACAGATACGCAGTATTTT
TRBD2	.	15	TRBV7-7	TRBJ2-1	CASSFLAGPDNEQFF	TGTGCTAGCAGCTTCCTAGCGGGACCAGACAATGAGCAGTTCTTC
TRBD2	once	15	TRBV7-9	TRBJ2-3	CASSLMRGGSDTQYF	TGTGCCAGCAGTTTGATGCGGGGGGGATCAGATACGCAGTATTTT
TRBD1	.	16	TRBV28	TRBJ1-5	CASSLLGQGANQPQHF	TGTGCCAGCAGTTTACTAGGACAGGGGGCAAATCAGCCCCAGCATTTT
.	.	14	TRBV11-3	TRBJ1-2	CASSSQGDYNGYTF	TGTGCCAGCAGCTCACAGGGTGATTATAATGGCTACACCTTC
.	.	13	TRBV7-3	TRBJ2-2	CASSSSNTGELFF	TGTGCCAGCAGCTCCTCCAACACCGGGGAGCTGTTTTTT
TRBD1	.	16	TRBV18	TRBJ1-2	CASSPLEAGGPDGYTF	TGTGCCAGCTCACCCCTCGAGGCAGGGGGTCCAGATGGCTACACCTTC
.	.	16	TRBV27	TRBJ2-2	CASSFLDSANTGELFF	TGTGCCAGCAGTTTCCTCGACTCAGCGAACACCGGGGAGCTGTTTTTT
.	.	12	TRBV19	TRBJ1-2	CASSTGRYGYTF	TGTGCCAGTAGTACGGGGAGGTATGGCTACACCTTC
TRBD1	once	15	TRBV5-4	TRBJ1-2	CASRPGTADNYGYTF	TGTGCCAGCAGGCCCGGGACAGCTGATAACTATGGCTACACCTTC
TRBD1	.	16	TRBV28	TRBJ2-1	CASLGQQGANYNEQFF	TGTGCCAGCTTAGGTCAACAGGGGGCGAATTACAATGAGCAGTTCTTC
.	few	13	TRBV3-1/TRBV3-2	TRBJ1-5	CASSQDIDQPQHF	TGTGCCAGCAGCCAAGATATCGATCAGCCCCAGCATTTT
TRBD1	.	16	TRBV11-3	TRBJ1-2	CASSLTGARDGYGYTF	TGTGCCAGCAGCTTAACAGGGGCCAGGGACGGCTATGGCTACACCTTC
.	.	15	TRBV7-6	TRBJ2-7	CASSNRTLSGYEQYF	TGTGCCAGCAGCAACAGGACACTTTCAGGCTACGAGCAGTACTTC
.	.	13	TRBV2	TRBJ1-1	CASMGDLNTEAFF	TGTGCCAGCATGGGAGACCTGAACACTGAAGCTTTCTTT
.	.	13	TRBV5-1	TRBJ2-3	CASSPGGGDTQYF	TGCGCCAGCAGCCCCGGGGGTGGAGATACGCAGTATTTT
.	.	13	TRBV5-1	TRBJ1-1	CASSPRVNTEAFF	TGCGCCAGCAGCCCGCGGGTGAACACTGAAGCTTTCTTT
TRBD1	.	16	TRBV5-1	TRBJ2-3	CASSSHDRGPADTQYF	TGCGCCAGCAGCTCCCATGACAGGGGGCCGGCAGATACGCAGTATTTT
TRBD1	.	15	TRBV3-1/TRBV3-2	TRBJ1-2	CASSPRTGANYGYTF	TGTGCCAGCAGCCCCCGGACAGGGGCTAACTATGGCTACACCTTC
.	.	15	TRBV27	TRBJ1-2	CASSSRTETNYGYTF	TGTGCCAGCAGTTCCCGGACAGAGACTAACTATGGCTACACCTTC
.	.	14	TRBV9	TRBJ1-2	CASSVAGQHYGYTF	TGTGCCAGCAGCGTAGCAGGACAGCACTATGGCTACACCTTC
TRBD2	.	17	TRBV28	TRBJ2-2	CASSKSMAGGPEGELFF	TGTGCCAGCAGTAAATCAATGGCGGGAGGGCCGGAGGGGGAGCTGTTTTTT
.	.	14	TRBV19	TRBJ1-5	CASRRQVRNQPQHF	TGTGCCAGTAGGCGACAGGTCCGCAATCAGCCCCAGCATTTT
.	.	15	TRBV18	TRBJ2-7	CASSPVTQGRYEQYF	TGTGCCAGCTCACCAGTAACACAGGGCCGCTACGAGCAGTACTTC
.	.	15	TRBV10-3	TRBJ2-4	CAISQGEAAKNIQYF	TGTGCCATCAGTCAAGGTGAAGCGGCCAAAAACATTCAGTACTTC
.	few	13	TRBV10-2	TRBJ1-5	CASSQGSRQPQHF	TGCGCCAGCAGTCAGGGATCAAGACAGCCCCAGCATTTT
.	.	17	TRBV3-1/TRBV3-2	TRBJ2-3	CASSQDMSYAGTDTQYF	TGTGCCAGCAGCCAAGATATGAGCTACGCCGGCACAGATACGCAGTATTTT
.	.	15	TRBV6-2/TRBV6-3	TRBJ2-1	CASSEVGRDYNEQFF	TGTGCCAGCAGCGAGGTGGGGCGGGACTACAATGAGCAGTTCTTC
.	.	15	TRBV5-1	TRBJ2-1	CASSLAPSSYNEQFF	TGCGCCAGCAGCTTGGCCCCGAGCTCCTACAATGAGCAGTTCTTC
.	.	16	TRBV7-2	TRBJ1-2	CASSLGQVLSNYGYTF	TGTGCCAGCAGCTTAGGACAGGTTCTTTCTAACTATGGCTACACCTTC
.	once	15	TRBV24-1	TRBJ2-1	CATSAQGDSYNEQFF	TGTGCCACCAGTGCCCAAGGAGACAGTTACAATGAGCAGTTCTTC
TRBD1	few	14	TRBV2	TRBJ1-2	CASSVYPQGVGYTF	TGTGCCAGCAGTGTATACCCACAGGGGGTGGGCTACACCTTC
TRBD2	.	17	TRBV5-1	TRBJ2-3	CASSLEGVGRAIDTQYF	TGCGCCAGCAGCTTGGAAGGGGTAGGGAGGGCGATAGATACGCAGTATTTT
.	.	15	TRBV28	TRBJ2-6	CASSLSSSGANVLTF	TGTGCCAGCAGTTTAAGTAGCTCTGGGGCCAACGTCCTGACTTTC